These 21 T cell receptor beta chains came from one sample sequenced in a study of blood T cell repertoires in COVID-19. Using immunoSEQ multiplex PCR, the repertoire was profiled, and TCRdb retains in-frame clones only, with some absent. The sample carries more than 200,000 clones, around 80% recorded once. Sequenced: PBMCs or T cells enriched from blood (not recorded which). The receptors were gathered from a middle-aged woman with acute COVID-19.

The chain joins TRBV10-3 to TRBJ1-2, with TRBD1 identical over 8 bases. CDR1 ENHRY and CDR2 SYGVKD come from the germline V gene. Losses at the gene ends were 8 bases for V and 7 bases for J; bases not matched to a gene: 9. The length of the CDR3 is 13 residues. The CDR3 bases are TGTGCCATCGAGTCGGACAGGGCCGGTGGCTACACCTTC. It specifies CAIESDRAGGYTF.

CDR3 bases: TGCAGCGTTGACAGGACCGGGATGAACACTGAAGCTTTCTTT. Translation: CSVDRTGMNTEAFF. This chain connects TRBV29-1 to TRBJ1-1; D remains unclear. The germline gives CDR1 SQVTM, CDR2 ANQGSEA. CDR3 length equals 14 residues. V dropped 3 bases and J dropped 0 bases, with 11 bases sitting between them.

The chain links TRBV4-1 to TRBJ2-6; 7 bases are shared with TRBD2. Trimming cost V 1 base and J 4 bases; bases outside gene matches: 4. The CDR3 length is 16 residues. Germline CDR1 reads MGHRA; CDR2 reads YSYEKL. The CDR3 is CASSQGGRVGANVLTF. The CDR3 bases are TGCGCCAGCAGCCAAGGGGGGAGGGTCGGGGCCAACGTCCTGACTTTC.

The chain couples TRBV6-1 to TRBJ2-7; perhaps TRBD1 as D (6 bases). Germline assignment: CDR1 MNHNS and CDR2 SASEGT. V lost 5 bases to trimming and J lost 4 bases, with 18 bases between them. This CDR3 spans 15 amino acids. The CDR3 is CASSNGQLGQYEQYF. The CDR3 coding sequence is TGTGCCAGCAGTAACGGACAGCTAGGCCAGTACGAGCAGTACTTC.

The CDR3 loop is CASKEQGTQPQHF. The CDR3, as DNA: TGTGCCAGCAAGGAACAGGGGACTCAGCCCCAGCATTTT. V and J are TRBV2 and TRBJ1-5; TRBD1 matches at 7 bases. The CDR3 consists of 13 residues. Trimming took 7 bases from V and 6 from J; bases not matched to a gene: 6. Germline CDR1 SNHLY, CDR2 FYNNEI.

In its sample, this clone ranks as medium-sized. The chain uses TRBV19 and TRBJ2-6; no firm D call. The V gene lost 2 bases and the J gene lost 0 bases, with 5 bases spanning the gap. This CDR3 has 15 amino acids. CDR1 is LNHDA, CDR2 SQIVND, per germline (reference sequence). In DNA, the CDR3 is TGTGCCAGTAGTATAAAACTCTCTGGGGCCAACGTCCTGACTTTC. It specifies CASSIKLSGANVLTF.

The rearrangement uses TRBV7-9 and TRBJ1-5, with 8 bases aligning to TRBD1. The CDR3 is 13 amino acids. The germline V gene encodes CDR1 SEHNR and CDR2 FQNEAQ (reference sequence). V lost 2 bases to trimming and J lost 7 bases; unmatched junction nucleotides: 1. In DNA, the CDR3 is TGTGCCAGCAGCTTAACAGGGGGACAGCCCCAGCATTTT. Residues: CASSLTGGQPQHF.

The J gene is TRBJ1-5, the V gene TRBV24-1; D is perhaps TRBD1 (6 bases). This CDR3 has 15 residues. Trimming stripped 4 bases from V and 7 bases from J, with 16 bases between. From germline, CDR1 is KGHDR and CDR2 SFDVKD. In DNA, the CDR3 is TGTGCCACCAGTGAAAACACAGGGAGTGGGCAGCCCCAGCATTTT. Protein sequence: CATSENTGSGQPQHF.

The chain links TRBV28 to TRBJ2-7; TRBD2 matches at 8 bases. The V gene's germline CDR1 is MDHEN and CDR2 SYDVKM. With 5 bases clipped from V and 11 bases from J, the junction kept 11 bases outside the gene matches. The CDR3 is made up of 13 amino acids. The CDR3 is CASSPNGGAAKYF. CDR3 DNA sequence: TGTGCCAGCAGTCCAAACGGGGGGGCAGCGAAGTACTTC.

The V and J genes are TRBV15 and TRBJ2-2; a weak D match, TRBD2 (6 bases). The CDR3 is 14 residues long. Germline loops: CDR1 LNHNV, CDR2 YYDKDF (reference sequence). V was trimmed by 0 bases and J by 5 bases, leaving 7 bases between them. CDR3 protein: CATSRDGGTGELFF. The CDR3 region has the DNA TGTGCCACCAGCAGAGATGGGGGGACCGGGGAGCTGTTTTTT.

The chain employs TRBV19 and TRBJ1-6, with unresolved D. Germline V gene sequence: CDR1 LNHDA, CDR2 SQIVND (reference sequence). This CDR3 contains 16 residues. Trimming removed 7 bases from V and 0 bases from J, with 13 bases in between. The CDR3 region has the DNA TGTGCCAGTAAAGGGAGGTCGGACTCCTATAATTCACCCCTCCACTTT. Translating it yields CASKGRSDSYNSPLHF.

The V gene is TRBV7-9, the J gene TRBJ2-5; the D gene is possibly TRBD1 (6 bases). With 3 bases removed from V and 1 base from J, the gap between germline ends came to 9 bases. CDR1 and CDR2 (germline): SEHNR, FQNEAQ (reference sequence). The CDR3 is 14 residues long. The CDR3 coding sequence is TGTGCCAGCAGCTTCGGACAGCGCCAAGAGACCCAGTACTTC. The encoded protein is CASSFGQRQETQYF.

This clone was detected only once. This sequence joins TRBV11-2 and TRBJ2-7; D unclear. Trimming pared 3 bases from V and 3 bases from J, leaving 3 bases between. This CDR3 contains 11 residues. Per the germline V gene, CDR1 is SGHAT and CDR2 is FQNNGV. The CDR3 nucleotides read TGTGCCAGCAGCTTCCACTACGAGCAGTACTTC. Translation gives CASSFHYEQYF. The variable domain in full, completed from reference TRBV11-2 and TRBJ2-7, reads EAGVAQSPRYKIIEKRQSVAFWCNPISGHATLYWYQQILGQGPKLLIQFQNNGVVDDSQLPKDRFSAERLKGVDSTLKIQPAKLEDSAVYLCASSFHYEQYFGPGTRLTVT.

The chain carries TRBV27 and TRBJ2-5; 8 bases are shared with TRBD1. The V gene end was trimmed by 2 bases and the J gene end by 2 bases; junction bases not matched to a gene: 7. This CDR3 has 16 amino acids. Germline V gene lookup returns CDR1 MNHEY and CDR2 SMNVEV (reference sequence). CDR3 DNA: TGTGCCAGCAGTTTAGGCTCCGGGACAGGTCAAGAGACCCAGTACTTC. It is translated as CASSLGSGTGQETQYF.

The V gene is TRBV2, the J gene TRBJ1-1, with TRBD1 matching over 7 bases. This CDR3 has 13 residues. J was trimmed by 3 bases and V by 10 bases; bases with no gene match: 8. Looked up from germline, CDR1 is SNHLY and CDR2 is FYNNEI. CDR3 DNA: TGTGCCATAGACAGGGTGTGGGACACTGAAGCTTTCTTT. Protein: CAIDRVWDTEAFF.

The chain couples TRBV10-3 to TRBJ2-5, with D maybe TRBD1 (5 bases). The CDR3 is 13 residues long. V lost 6 bases and J 1 base, leaving 9 bases between the germline ends. Germline assignment: CDR1 ENHRY and CDR2 SYGVKD. CDR3 DNA sequence: TGTGCCATCAGGGGCCAGGGCCAAGAGACCCAGTACTTC. It is translated as CAIRGQGQETQYF.

The chain couples TRBV2 to TRBJ2-7, with 7 bases that match TRBD1. Losses at the gene ends were 6 bases for V and 7 bases for J; bases not matched to a gene: 12. The CDR3 loop spans 14 amino acids. Germline CDR1 reads SNHLY; CDR2 reads FYNNEI. CDR3 nucleotide sequence: TGTGCCAGCAGCTCCGGGACAGCCTCCTTTGAGCAGTACTTC. Amino acids: CASSSGTASFEQYF.

The chain joins TRBV2 to TRBJ2-7, with D unresolved. From germline, CDR1 is SNHLY and CDR2 FYNNEI. This CDR3 comprises 10 residues. DNA of the CDR3: TGTGCTTCCGGAGTCTACGAGCAGTACTTC. This sequence encodes CASGVYEQYF.

Here the CDR3 DNA reads TGCGCCAGCAGCTTGGCTGGTTCAGTCATTCAGTACTTC. This codes for CASSLAGSVIQYF. This chain joins TRBV5-1 and TRBJ2-4; D is uncertain. Germline V gene sequence: CDR1 SGHRS, CDR2 YFSETQ. Deletions cut 0 bases from V and 9 bases from J, with 10 bases between. There are 13 residues in the CDR3.

V usage is TRBV28 and J usage is TRBJ1-1, with TRBD1 as a possible D gene (6 bases). Trimming stripped 4 bases from V and 2 bases from J, with 14 bases between. Germline CDR1 is MDHEN and CDR2 is SYDVKM. The CDR3 extends over 15 amino acids. The CDR3 sequence: CASSSPGTPNTEAFF. The CDR3 nucleotides read TGTGCCAGCAGTTCCCCCGGGACACCCAACACTGAAGCTTTCTTT.

The table lists this clone with a few counts. The genes are TRBV7-9 and TRBJ1-5, with 9 nucleotides matching TRBD1. The length of the CDR3 is 18 residues. From germline, CDR1 is SEHNR and CDR2 FQNEAQ (reference sequence). After removal of 4 bases from V and 1 base from J, the junction contained 11 bases not matched to a gene. CDR3 region: CASSSVPGQGLSNQPQHF. CDR3 nucleotide sequence: TGTGCCAGCAGCTCCGTCCCGGGACAGGGATTAAGCAATCAGCCCCAGCATTTT.